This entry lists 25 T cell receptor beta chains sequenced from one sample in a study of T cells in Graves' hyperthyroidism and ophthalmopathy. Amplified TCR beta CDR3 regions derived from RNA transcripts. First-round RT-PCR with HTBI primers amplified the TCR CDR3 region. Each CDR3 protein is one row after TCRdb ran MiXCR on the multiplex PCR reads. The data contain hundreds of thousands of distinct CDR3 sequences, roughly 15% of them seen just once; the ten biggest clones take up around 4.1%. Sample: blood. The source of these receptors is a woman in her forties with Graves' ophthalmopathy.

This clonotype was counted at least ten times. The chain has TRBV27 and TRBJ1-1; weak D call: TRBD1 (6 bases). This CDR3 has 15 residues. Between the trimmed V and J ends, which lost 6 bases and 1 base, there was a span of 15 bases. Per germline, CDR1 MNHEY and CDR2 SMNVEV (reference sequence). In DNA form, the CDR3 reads TGTGCCAGCAGCCGAAACAGGGAGCCGAACACTGAAGCTTTCTTT. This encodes CASSRNREPNTEAFF.

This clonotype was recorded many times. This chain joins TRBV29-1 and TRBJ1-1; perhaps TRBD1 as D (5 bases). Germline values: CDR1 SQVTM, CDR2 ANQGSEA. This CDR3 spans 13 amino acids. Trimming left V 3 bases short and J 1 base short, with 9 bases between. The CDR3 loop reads CSVDSDTNTEAFF. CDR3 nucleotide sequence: TGCAGCGTTGATTCGGACACGAACACTGAAGCTTTCTTT.

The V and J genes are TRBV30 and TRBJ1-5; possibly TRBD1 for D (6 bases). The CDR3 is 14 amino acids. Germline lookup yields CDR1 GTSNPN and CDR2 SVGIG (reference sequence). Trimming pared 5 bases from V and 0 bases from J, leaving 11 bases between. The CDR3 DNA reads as TGTGCCTGGCGAAAGACAGGTAGCAATCAGCCCCAGCATTTT. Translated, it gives CAWRKTGSNQPQHF.

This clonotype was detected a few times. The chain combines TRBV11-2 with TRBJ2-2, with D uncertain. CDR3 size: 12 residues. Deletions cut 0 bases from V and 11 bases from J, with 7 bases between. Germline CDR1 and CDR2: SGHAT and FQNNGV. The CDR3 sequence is CASSLDLAELFF. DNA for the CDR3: TGTGCCAGCAGCTTAGATCTCGCCGAGCTGTTTTTT.

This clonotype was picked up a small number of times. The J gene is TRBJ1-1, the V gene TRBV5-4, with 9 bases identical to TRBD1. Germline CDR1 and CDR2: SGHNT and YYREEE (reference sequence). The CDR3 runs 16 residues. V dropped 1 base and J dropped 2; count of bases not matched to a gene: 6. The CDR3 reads CASSLFGTGTNTEAFF. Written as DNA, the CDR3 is TGTGCCAGCAGCTTGTTTGGGACAGGGACAAACACTGAAGCTTTCTTT.

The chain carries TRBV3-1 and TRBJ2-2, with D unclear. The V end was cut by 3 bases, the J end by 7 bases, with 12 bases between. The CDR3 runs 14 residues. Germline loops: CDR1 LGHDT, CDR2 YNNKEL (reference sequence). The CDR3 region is CASSHVTINGELFF. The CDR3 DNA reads TGTGCCAGCAGCCACGTGACAATTAACGGGGAGCTGTTTTTT.

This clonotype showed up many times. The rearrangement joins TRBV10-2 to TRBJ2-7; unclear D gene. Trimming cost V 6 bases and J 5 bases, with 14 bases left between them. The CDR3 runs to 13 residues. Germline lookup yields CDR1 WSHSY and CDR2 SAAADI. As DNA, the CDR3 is TGCGCCAGCAGCTGGACGGACCTGAACGAGCAGTACTTC. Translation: CASSWTDLNEQYF.

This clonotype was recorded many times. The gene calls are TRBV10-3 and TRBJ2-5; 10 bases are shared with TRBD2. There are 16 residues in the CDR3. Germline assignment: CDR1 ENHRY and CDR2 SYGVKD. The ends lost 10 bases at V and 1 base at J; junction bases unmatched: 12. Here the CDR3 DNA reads TGTGCCACCCTTCAAGGACTAGCGGAGCTCCAAGAGACCCAGTACTTC. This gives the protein CATLQGLAELQETQYF.

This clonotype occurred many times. CDR3 region: CASSLGARGLAVGKTQYF. The DNA of the CDR3 is TGTGCCAGCAGTTTGGGTGCCCGGGGGCTAGCGGTCGGGAAGACCCAGTACTTC. The chain links TRBV12-3 or TRBV12-4 to TRBJ2-5; a weak D match, TRBD2 (7 bases). V lost 3 bases to trimming and J lost 6 bases, with 26 bases between them. This CDR3 is 18 amino acids long.

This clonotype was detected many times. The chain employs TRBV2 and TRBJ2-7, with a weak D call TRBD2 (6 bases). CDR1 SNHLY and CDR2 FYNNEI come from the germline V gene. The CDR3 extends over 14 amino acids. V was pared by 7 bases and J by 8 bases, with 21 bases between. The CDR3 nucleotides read TGTGCCAGCATCCCCGGGACTCCACCTAATAAGCAGTACTTC. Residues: CASIPGTPPNKQYF.

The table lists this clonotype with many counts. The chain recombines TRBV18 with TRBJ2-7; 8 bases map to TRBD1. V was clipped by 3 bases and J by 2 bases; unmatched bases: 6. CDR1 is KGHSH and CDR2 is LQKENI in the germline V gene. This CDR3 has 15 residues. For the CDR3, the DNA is TGTGCCAGCTCACCCTTCGACAGGGGCACCTACGAGCAGTACTTC. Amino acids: CASSPFDRGTYEQYF.

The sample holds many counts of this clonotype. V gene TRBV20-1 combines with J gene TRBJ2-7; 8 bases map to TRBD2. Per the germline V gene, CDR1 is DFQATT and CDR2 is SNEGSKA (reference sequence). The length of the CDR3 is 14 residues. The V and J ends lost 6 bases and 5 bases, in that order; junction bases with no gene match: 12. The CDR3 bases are TGCAGTGCCCAGACTAGCGAGCCAGGAAACGAGCAGTACTTC. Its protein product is CSAQTSEPGNEQYF.

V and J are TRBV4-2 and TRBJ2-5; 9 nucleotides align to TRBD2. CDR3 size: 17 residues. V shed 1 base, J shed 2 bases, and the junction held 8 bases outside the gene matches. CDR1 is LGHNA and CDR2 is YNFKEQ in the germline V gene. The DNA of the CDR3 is TGTGCCAGCAGCCAAGGAGGTAGCGGGAGCACACAAGAGACCCAGTACTTC. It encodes CASSQGGSGSTQETQYF.

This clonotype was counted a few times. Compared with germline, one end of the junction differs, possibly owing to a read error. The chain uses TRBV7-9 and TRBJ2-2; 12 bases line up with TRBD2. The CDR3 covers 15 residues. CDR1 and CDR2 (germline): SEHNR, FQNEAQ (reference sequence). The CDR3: CASSASGRGTGELFF. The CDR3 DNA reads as TGCGCCAGCAGCGCTAGCGGGAGGGGTACCGGGGAGCTGTTTTTT.

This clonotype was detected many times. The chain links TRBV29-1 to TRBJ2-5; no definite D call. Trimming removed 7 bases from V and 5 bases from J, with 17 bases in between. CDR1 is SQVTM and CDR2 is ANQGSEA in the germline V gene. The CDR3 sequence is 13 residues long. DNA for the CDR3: TGCAGCGCACTCGCGGCCCGTTGGGAGACCCAGTACTTC. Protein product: CSALAARWETQYF.

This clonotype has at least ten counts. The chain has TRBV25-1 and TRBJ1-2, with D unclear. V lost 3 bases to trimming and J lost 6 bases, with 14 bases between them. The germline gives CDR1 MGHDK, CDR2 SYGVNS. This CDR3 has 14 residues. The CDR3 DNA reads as TGTGCCAGCAGTGAGCCAGGCCCCACGGATGGCTACACCTTC. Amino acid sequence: CASSEPGPTDGYTF.

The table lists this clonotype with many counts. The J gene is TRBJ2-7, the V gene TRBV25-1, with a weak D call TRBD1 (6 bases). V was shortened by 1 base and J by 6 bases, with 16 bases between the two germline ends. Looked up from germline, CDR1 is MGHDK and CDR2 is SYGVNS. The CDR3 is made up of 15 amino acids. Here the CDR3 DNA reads TGTGCCAGCAGTGAATGGGTAGGGGGACGGTCCGAGCAGTACTTC. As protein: CASSEWVGGRSEQYF.

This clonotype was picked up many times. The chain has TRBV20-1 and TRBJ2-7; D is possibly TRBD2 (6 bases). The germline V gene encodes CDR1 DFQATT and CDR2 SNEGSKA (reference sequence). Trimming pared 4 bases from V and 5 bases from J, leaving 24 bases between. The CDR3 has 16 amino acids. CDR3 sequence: CSATQNRDSSGHEQYF. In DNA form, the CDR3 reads TGCAGTGCTACACAAAACCGGGACTCCTCCGGCCACGAGCAGTACTTC.

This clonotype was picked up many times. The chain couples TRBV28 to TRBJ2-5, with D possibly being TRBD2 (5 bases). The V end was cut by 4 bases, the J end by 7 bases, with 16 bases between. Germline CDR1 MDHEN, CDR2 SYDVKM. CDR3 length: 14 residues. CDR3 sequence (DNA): TGTGCCAGCAGTTATGAAGACGGGGTGGGGACCCAGTACTTC. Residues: CASSYEDGVGTQYF.

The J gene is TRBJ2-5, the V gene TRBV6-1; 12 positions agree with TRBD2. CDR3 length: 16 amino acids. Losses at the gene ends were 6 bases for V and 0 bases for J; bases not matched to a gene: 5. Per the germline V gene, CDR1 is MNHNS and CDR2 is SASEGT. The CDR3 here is CASSPGTSGYQETQYF. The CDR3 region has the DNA TGTGCCAGCAGCCCTGGGACTAGCGGGTACCAAGAGACCCAGTACTTC.

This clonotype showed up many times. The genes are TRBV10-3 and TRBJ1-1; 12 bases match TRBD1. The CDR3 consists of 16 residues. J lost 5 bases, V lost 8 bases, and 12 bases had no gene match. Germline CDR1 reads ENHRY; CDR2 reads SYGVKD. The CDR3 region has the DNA TGTGCCATCGGGGGGGACAGGGGGCGTTCAAGGACTGAAGCTTTCTTT. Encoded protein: CAIGGDRGRSRTEAFF.

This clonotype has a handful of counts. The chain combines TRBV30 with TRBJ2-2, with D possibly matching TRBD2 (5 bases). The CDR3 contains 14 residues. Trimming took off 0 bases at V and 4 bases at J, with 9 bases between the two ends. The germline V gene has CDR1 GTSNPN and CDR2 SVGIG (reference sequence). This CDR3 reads CAWSVLGSTGELFF. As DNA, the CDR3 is TGTGCCTGGAGTGTACTAGGTAGCACCGGGGAGCTGTTTTTT.

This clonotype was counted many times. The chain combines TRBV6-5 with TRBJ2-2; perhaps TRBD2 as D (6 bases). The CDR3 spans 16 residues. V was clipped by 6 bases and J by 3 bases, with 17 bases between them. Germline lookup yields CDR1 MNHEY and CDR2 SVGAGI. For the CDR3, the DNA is TGTGCCAGCAGCTATACTGCGGGACTCCACACCGGGGAGCTGTTTTTT. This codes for CASSYTAGLHTGELFF.

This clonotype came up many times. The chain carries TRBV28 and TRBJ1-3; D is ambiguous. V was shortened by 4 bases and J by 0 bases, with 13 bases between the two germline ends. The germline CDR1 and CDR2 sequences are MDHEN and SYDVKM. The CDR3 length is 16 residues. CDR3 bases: TGTGCCAGCAGTTCCGACGGGCCTCTCTCTGGAAACACCATATATTTT. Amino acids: CASSSDGPLSGNTIYF.

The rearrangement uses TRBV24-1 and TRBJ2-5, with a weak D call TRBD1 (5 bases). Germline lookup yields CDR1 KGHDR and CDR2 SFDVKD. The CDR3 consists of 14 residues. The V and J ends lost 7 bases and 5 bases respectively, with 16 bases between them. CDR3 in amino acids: CATREQACWETQYF. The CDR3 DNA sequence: TGTGCCACCAGGGAACAGGCATGTTGGGAGACCCAGTACTTC.